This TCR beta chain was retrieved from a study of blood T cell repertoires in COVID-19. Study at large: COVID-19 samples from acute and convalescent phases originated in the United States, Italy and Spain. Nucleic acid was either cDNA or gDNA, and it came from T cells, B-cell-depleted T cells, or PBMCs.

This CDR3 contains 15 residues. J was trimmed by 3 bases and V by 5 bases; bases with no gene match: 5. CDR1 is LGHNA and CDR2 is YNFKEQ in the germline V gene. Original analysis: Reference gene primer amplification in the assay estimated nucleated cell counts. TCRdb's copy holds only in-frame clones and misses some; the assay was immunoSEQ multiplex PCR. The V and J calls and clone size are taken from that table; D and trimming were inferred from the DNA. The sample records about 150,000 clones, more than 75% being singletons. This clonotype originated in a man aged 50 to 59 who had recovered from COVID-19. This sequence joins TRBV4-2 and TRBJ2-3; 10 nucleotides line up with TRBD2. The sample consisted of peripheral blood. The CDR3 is CASSSSGGSTDTQYF. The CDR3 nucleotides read TGTGCCAGCAGCTCTAGCGGGGGTAGTACAGATACGCAGTATTTT.